This T cell receptor (beta chain) was profiled in a study of T cell responses to AZD1222 COVID-19 vaccine. Study results and caveats: Unmutated variant regions reportedly attract nearly half of all spike-specific TCRs. Possibly, clonal diversity was underestimated; donors were largely white British and included more females.

V was clipped by 6 bases and J by 6 bases; unmatched bases: 10. In germline, CDR1 is MNHEY, CDR2 SVGAGI. The CDR3 consists of 14 residues. This table comes from immunoSEQ multiplex PCR, and its TCRdb copy is limited to in-frame clones, with some not included. The data contain around 140,000 clones, 90% to 95% of them singletons. Concerning this clone: As yet, its antigen is unknown.

Second-dose groups at about 4 or about 12 weeks were pooled. The chain employs TRBV6-5 and TRBJ2-7; 8 bases line up with TRBD2. The sequencing used peripheral blood, collected 28 days after the second AZD1222 dose. The clonotype originates from an adult who received the AZD1222 COVID-19 vaccine. The CDR3 is CASSPQRERFEQYF. In DNA form, the CDR3 reads TGTGCCAGCAGCCCCCAGCGGGAGAGGTTCGAGCAGTACTTC.